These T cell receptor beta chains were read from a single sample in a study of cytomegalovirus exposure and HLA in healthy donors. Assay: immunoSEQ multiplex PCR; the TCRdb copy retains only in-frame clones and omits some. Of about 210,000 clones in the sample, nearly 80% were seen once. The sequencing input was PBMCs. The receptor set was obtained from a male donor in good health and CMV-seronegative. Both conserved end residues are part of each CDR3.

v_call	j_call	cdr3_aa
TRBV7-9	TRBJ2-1	CASSVTYNEQFF
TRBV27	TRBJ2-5	CASSSPTSGLQETQYF
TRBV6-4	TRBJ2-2	CASSEGLTSGRAVGELFF
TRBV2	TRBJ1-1	CASSGWGGALNTEAFF
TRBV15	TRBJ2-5	CATSRPTLGVETQYF
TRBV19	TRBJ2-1	CASSIDVSGRPNNEQFF
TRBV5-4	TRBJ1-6	CASSLAVNNSPLHF
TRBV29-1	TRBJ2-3	CSVEDGAEHTDTQYF
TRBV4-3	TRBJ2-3	CASSQELAGGTDTQYF
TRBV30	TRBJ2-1	CAWRAGVLDEQFF
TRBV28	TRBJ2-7	CASSFAGGGYEQYF
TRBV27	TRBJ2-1	CATTSTGQRGVYNEQFF
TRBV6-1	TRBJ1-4	CASSVGQINEKLFF
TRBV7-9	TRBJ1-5	CASSPAGGGNQPQHF
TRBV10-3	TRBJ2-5	CAISTVGQGVKETQYF
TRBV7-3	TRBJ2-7	CASSRTTTSYEQYF
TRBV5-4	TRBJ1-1	CASSSAIMNTEAFF
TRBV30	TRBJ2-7	CAWSPGQTSSYEQYF
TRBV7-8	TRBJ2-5	CASSPGRQETQYF
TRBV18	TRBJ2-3	CASSPPGQLRDTQYF
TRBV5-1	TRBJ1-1	CASSPGSFNTEAFF
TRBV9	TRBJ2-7	CASSVDDRGSYEQYF
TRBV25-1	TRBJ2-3	CASRDRAPDTQYF
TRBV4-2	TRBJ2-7	CASSQQLAGNAYEQYF
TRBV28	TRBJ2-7	CASSFSHEAGEQYF
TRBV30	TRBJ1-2	CAWSRDSNYGYTF
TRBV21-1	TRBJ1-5	CASSREGDRSFQPQHF
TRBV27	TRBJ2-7	CASAYGTSGYEQYF
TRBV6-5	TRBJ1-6	CASSPLNSPLHF
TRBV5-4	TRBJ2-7	CASSMGTDPASYEQYF
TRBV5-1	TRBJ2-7	CASSLVRTGYYEQYF
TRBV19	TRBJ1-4	CASSRGLANEKLFF
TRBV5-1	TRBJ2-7	CASSLIGQDYEQYF
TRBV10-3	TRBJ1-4	CATLLTGVEKLFF
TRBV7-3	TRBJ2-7	CASSLAGSDSYEQYF
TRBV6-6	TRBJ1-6	CASTERQGYSPLHF
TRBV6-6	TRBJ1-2	CASSTQGYYGYTF
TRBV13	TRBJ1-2	CASSATGNLYGYTF
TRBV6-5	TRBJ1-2	CASSSGQGYGYTF
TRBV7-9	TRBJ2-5	CASSFRLAGQETQYF
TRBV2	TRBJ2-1	CASTFGSSYNEQFF
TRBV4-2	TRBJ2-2	CASSQAPTSGTGELFF
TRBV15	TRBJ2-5	CATAGQYQETQYF
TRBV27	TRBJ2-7	CASSLQTGGGHEQYF
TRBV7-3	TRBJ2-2	CASSSDRANTGELFF
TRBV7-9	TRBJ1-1	CASSLGSGTEAFF
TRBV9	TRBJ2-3	CASSLRGRGGLDTQYF
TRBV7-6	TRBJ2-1	CASSFGGSSYNEQFF
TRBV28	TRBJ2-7	CASSLPDTSTYEQYF
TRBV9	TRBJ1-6	CASSVANSYNSPLHF
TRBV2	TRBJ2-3	CASTFRSGGADTQYF
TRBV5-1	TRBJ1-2	CASSLQANYGYTF
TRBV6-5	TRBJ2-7	CASSPGQPSGQYF
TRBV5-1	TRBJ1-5	CASSFDGGHQPQHF
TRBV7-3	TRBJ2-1	CAVGRVANEQFF
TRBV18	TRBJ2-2	CASSPLTGTNTGELFF
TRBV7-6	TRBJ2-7	CASGRSGQGSYEQYF
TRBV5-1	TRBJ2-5	CASSSFPTGGTGETQYF
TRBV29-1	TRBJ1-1	CSGLGASQNTEAFF
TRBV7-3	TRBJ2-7	CASSSAGLAGGGEQYF